The 18 T cell receptor beta chains presented below share a single source sample, sequenced in a study of cytomegalovirus exposure and HLA in healthy donors (dated by TCRdb to about 2017). The library was generated by the immunoSEQ multiplex PCR assay. For the multiplex PCR, a mixture combining 60 forward primers for TCR Vbeta segments and 13 reverse primers for TCR Jbeta segments was used. TCRdb limited this immuneACCESS table to in-frame rearrangements with V and J called. A share of clones is missing; checked studies link under half to unresolved V genes, and the rest is unexplained. The sample profile shows some 170,000 clones; 79% of them were found once. The ten biggest clones cover roughly 2% of the sample. What was sequenced was PBMCs. These receptor sequences come from a man between 40 and 49 years old in good health and CMV-seronegative.

The chain recombines TRBV11-2 with TRBJ2-7; D unclear. The germline V gene encodes CDR1 SGHAT and CDR2 FQNNGV. This CDR3 spans 16 amino acids. Between the trimmed V and J ends, which lost 1 base and 2 bases, there was a span of 15 bases. The CDR3 nucleotides read TGTGCCAGCAGCTTAGCCATGTTAGCAGATGCCTACGAGCAGTACTTC. Protein product: CASSLAMLADAYEQYF. The full variable domain, completed using reference TRBV11-2 and TRBJ2-7, is EAGVAQSPRYKIIEKRQSVAFWCNPISGHATLYWYQQILGQGPKLLIQFQNNGVVDDSQLPKDRFSAERLKGVDSTLKIQPAKLEDSAVYLCASSLAMLADAYEQYFGPGTRLTVT.

This chain connects TRBV10-2 to TRBJ2-1; D is ambiguous. The CDR3 length is 15 residues. In germline, CDR1 is WSHSY, CDR2 SAAADI. V lost 5 bases, J lost 2 bases, and 13 bases lay in between. CDR3 DNA: TGCGCCAGCAGTAGAATCTTTGCGCCCTACAATGAGCAGTTCTTC. Translated: CASSRIFAPYNEQFF.

The J gene is TRBJ2-7, the V gene TRBV29-1, with TRBD1 identical over 7 bases. The CDR3 has 13 amino acids. Trimming at V came to 5 bases and at J to 3 bases, leaving 7 bases not matched to a gene. The V gene's germline CDR1 is SQVTM and CDR2 ANQGSEA. In DNA, the CDR3 is TGCAGCGTTCTACAGGGGCGAGTCTACGAGCAGTACTTC. Translated, it gives CSVLQGRVYEQYF.

The CDR3 reads CASSLGTGQPQHF. In nucleotides, the CDR3 is TGTGCCAGCAGCCTTGGGACAGGTCAGCCCCAGCATTTT. The chain combines TRBV7-9 with TRBJ1-5; 8 positions match TRBD1. The CDR3 contains 13 residues. After removal of 5 bases from V and 6 bases from J, the junction contained 3 bases not matched to a gene. CDR1 SEHNR and CDR2 FQNEAQ come from the germline V gene (reference sequence).

The chain is built from TRBV28 and TRBJ2-7; 8 nucleotides match TRBD2. V was pared by 6 bases and J by 3 bases, with 4 bases of the junction left unmatched. The germline V gene encodes CDR1 MDHEN and CDR2 SYDVKM. CDR3 length: 13 residues. Written as DNA, the CDR3 is TGTGCCAGCAGCTCAGCGGGAGTCTACGAGCAGTACTTC. Protein: CASSSAGVYEQYF.

This rearrangement joins TRBV6-6 to TRBJ2-2; 7 bases map to TRBD2. Unmatched junction bases numbered 3, after V lost 7 bases and J lost 1 base. The CDR3 has 14 residues. The germline V gene encodes CDR1 MNHNY and CDR2 SVGAGI (reference sequence). This CDR3 reads CASNLAGNTGELFF. DNA of the CDR3: TGTGCCAGCAATTTAGCGGGGAACACCGGGGAGCTGTTTTTT.

V gene TRBV28 combines with J gene TRBJ2-3; 8 positions match TRBD1. Germline CDR1 MDHEN, CDR2 SYDVKM. This CDR3 comprises 16 residues. The junction had 10 bases not matched to a gene; V was cut back by 6 bases and J by 2 bases. The CDR3: CASRSNRGVYTDTQYF. In nucleotides, the CDR3 is TGTGCCAGCAGGTCCAACAGGGGGGTATACACAGATACGCAGTATTTT.

DNA of the CDR3: TGTGCCAGCTGCCGCGGTAGCGCCACCTCTAATGAGCAGTTCTTC. This gives the protein CASCRGSATSNEQFF. This chain uses TRBV28 with TRBJ2-1, with D possibly matching TRBD2 (5 bases). With 8 bases removed from V and 7 bases from J, the gap between germline ends came to 21 bases. The CDR3 is made up of 15 amino acids. CDR1 MDHEN and CDR2 SYDVKM come from the germline V gene.

This rearrangement joins TRBV29-1 to TRBJ1-1; 8 bases agree with TRBD1. The CDR3 totals 15 residues. Germline V gives CDR1 SQVTM, CDR2 ANQGSEA. V was clipped by 6 bases and J by 4 bases; unmatched bases: 13. CDR3: CSVVQDDTGGTEAFF. Here the CDR3 DNA reads TGCAGCGTGGTCCAAGATGACACAGGGGGCACTGAAGCTTTCTTT.

The rearrangement uses TRBV6-5 and TRBJ1-3; D uncertain. V was cut by 6 bases and J by 4 bases, with 16 bases left in between. The CDR3 is 15 amino acids. Germline V CDR1 and CDR2: MNHEY, SVGAGI. The CDR3 reads CASSRLQVVGNTIYF. The CDR3 DNA reads as TGTGCCAGCAGCCGCCTCCAGGTTGTGGGAAACACCATATATTTT.

The rearrangement links TRBV28 to TRBJ2-2, with D possibly matching TRBD2 (6 bases). The CDR3 runs 17 residues. Trimming took 4 bases from V and 2 from J, leaving 17 bases between them. CDR1 MDHEN and CDR2 SYDVKM come from the germline V gene. In DNA, the CDR3 is TGTGCCAGCAGTTCCTTAGCGGTTAACACCAACACCGGGGAGCTGTTTTTT. Residues: CASSSLAVNTNTGELFF.

The V gene is TRBV6-4, the J gene TRBJ2-1, with a weak D call TRBD1 (6 bases). Germline V lookup: CDR1 MRHNA, CDR2 SNTAGT. The CDR3 sequence is 15 residues long. The ends were cut back, 6 bases at V and 0 bases at J, with 12 bases in the middle. The CDR3 loop reads CASSLGGNSYNEQFF. In DNA, the CDR3 is TGTGCCAGCAGCTTAGGGGGTAACTCCTACAATGAGCAGTTCTTC.

The CDR3 is CASSSSPLAGKETQYF. The CDR3 DNA reads as TGCGCCAGCAGCTCGTCACCCCTAGCGGGTAAGGAGACCCAGTACTTC. This chain uses TRBV5-1 with TRBJ2-5; TRBD2 matches at 8 bases. In germline, CDR1 is SGHRS, CDR2 YFSETQ. With 3 bases clipped from V and 5 bases from J, the junction kept 12 bases outside the gene matches. The CDR3 consists of 16 residues.

The chain has TRBV7-9 and TRBJ1-2; 8 bases fit TRBD1. The CDR3 totals 13 residues. Trimming removed 5 bases from V and 6 bases from J; junction bases left unmatched: 5. CDR1 is SEHNR and CDR2 is FQNEAQ in the germline V gene (reference sequence). CDR3 loop: CASSEDRVHGYTF. DNA for the CDR3: TGTGCCAGCAGCGAGGACAGGGTTCATGGCTACACCTTC. The whole variable domain, remainder taken from reference TRBV7-9 and TRBJ1-2, is DTGVSQNPRHKITKRGQNVTFRCDPISEHNRLYWYRQTLGQGPEFLTYFQNEAQLEKSRLLSDRFSAERPKGSFSTLEIQRTEQGDSAMYLCASSEDRVHGYTFGSGTRLTVV.

Details on this clone: The sample holds other DNA sequences that translate to the same CDR3. V usage is TRBV6-5 and J usage is TRBJ1-2, with a possible D match to TRBD1 (6 bases). Trimming stripped 2 bases from V and 5 bases from J, with 18 bases between. The germline V gene encodes CDR1 MNHEY and CDR2 SVGAGI. The length of the CDR3 is 16 residues. CDR3 sequence (DNA): TGTGCCAGCAGTTACCTCGGGACACCCAAGGGGTATGGCTACACCTTC. It encodes CASSYLGTPKGYGYTF.

The chain combines TRBV7-2 with TRBJ1-1; 7 nucleotides match TRBD1. Germline loops: CDR1 SGHTA, CDR2 FQGNSA. The ends lost 5 bases at V and 5 bases at J; junction bases unmatched: 8. This CDR3 is built from 14 residues. The chain's CDR3 is CASSPSTGSTEAFF. CDR3 DNA: TGTGCCAGCAGCCCCTCGACAGGGTCGACTGAAGCTTTCTTT.

The gene calls are TRBV27 and TRBJ2-6; 7 bases are a match to TRBD1. Trimming cost V 6 bases and J 1 base; bases outside gene matches: 9. The CDR3 extends over 17 amino acids. Per the germline V gene, CDR1 is MNHEY and CDR2 is SMNVEV (reference sequence). The CDR3 DNA is TGTGCCAGCAGGCCACCGCTACAGGGGTCTGGGGCCAACGTCCTGACTTTC. As protein: CASRPPLQGSGANVLTF.

The rearrangement uses TRBV7-9 and TRBJ2-3; weak D call: TRBD2 (6 bases). The CDR3 runs 12 residues. Germline V lookup: CDR1 SEHNR, CDR2 FQNEAQ (reference sequence). Trimming stripped 2 bases from V and 6 bases from J, with 6 bases between. The CDR3 reads CASSLREDTQYF. The CDR3 DNA sequence: TGTGCCAGCAGCTTACGGGAGGATACGCAGTATTTT.